These 26 T cell receptor beta chains came from one sample sequenced in a study of a mutant IDH1 vaccine in newly diagnosed glioma. Their cognate antigens are unknown. Repertoires were generated with immunoSEQ multiplex PCR, while TCRdb's copy carries only in-frame clones and drops some. The data hold 45,000 or so clones, with more than 75% observed a single time. Time point meaning: week 35, safety follow-up. Topical imiquimod accompanied each vaccine dose, which consisted of 300 ug of mutant IDH1 20-mer peptide. This specimen consisted of PBMCs, obtained from a glioma patient whose treatment included an IDH1 peptide vaccine. Receptors were obtained from a middle-aged woman with glioma.

V usage is TRBV4-3 and J usage is TRBJ2-3, with a possible D match to TRBD2 (5 bases). This CDR3 is built from 17 residues. Germline V lookup: CDR1 LGHNA, CDR2 YSLEER. Trimming took 0 bases from V and 0 from J, leaving 13 bases between them. Here the CDR3 reads CASSQDPVSGSTDTQYF. The CDR3 nucleotides are TGCGCCAGCAGCCAAGATCCGGTGAGCGGAAGCACAGATACGCAGTATTTT.

The genes are TRBV6-1 and TRBJ2-5; no clear D. The CDR3 runs to 17 residues. The germline gives CDR1 MNHNS, CDR2 SASEGT. Trimming removed 2 bases at V and 4 bases at J, with 20 bases between. The CDR3 DNA sequence: TGTGCCAGCAGTGAACCCTACCGGGCTAGACGAGGAGAGACCCAGTACTTC. Protein product: CASSEPYRARRGETQYF.

The chain has TRBV5-4 and TRBJ2-7, with 14 positions matching TRBD2. From germline, CDR1 is SGHNT and CDR2 YYREEE (reference sequence). The V gene end was trimmed by 5 bases and the J gene end by 3 bases; junction bases not matched to a gene: 7. The CDR3 has 16 residues. In DNA form, the CDR3 reads TGTGCCAGCAGGGCCGGGACTAGCGGGAGTATCTACGAGCAGTACTTC. Its translation is CASRAGTSGSIYEQYF.

This chain joins TRBV6-1 and TRBJ1-2; D is uncertain. V lost 2 bases and J lost 0, with 7 bases in between. CDR3 size: 14 residues. Germline loops: CDR1 MNHNS, CDR2 SASEGT. The CDR3 bases are TGTGCCAGCAGTGAAAGCCTGGCTAACTATGGCTACACCTTC. It translates to CASSESLANYGYTF.

As to this clone: The germline gene is not matched at one end of the junction; a read error may be the cause. V is TRBV5-5 and J is TRBJ1-5; no clear D gene. This CDR3 has 13 amino acids. CDR1 is SGHKS, CDR2 YYEKEE, per germline (reference sequence). The CDR3 DNA reads TGTGCCAGCAGGTTGGACTACAATCAGCCCCAGCATTTT. Its protein is CASRLDYNQPQHF.

The genes are TRBV7-2 and TRBJ1-2, with a possible D match to TRBD1 (5 bases). From germline, CDR1 is SGHTA and CDR2 FQGNSA. This CDR3 comprises 17 residues. The V and J ends lost 2 bases and 1 base respectively, with 17 bases between them. CDR3 sequence: CASSLRMGQGYNYGYTF. The CDR3, as DNA: TGTGCCAGCAGCTTAAGAATGGGCCAGGGATATAACTATGGCTACACCTTC.

The rearrangement joins TRBV6-5 to TRBJ2-7; TRBD1 matches 8 bases. CDR1 and CDR2 (germline): MNHEY, SVGAGI. With 5 bases clipped from V and 7 bases from J, the junction kept 13 bases outside the gene matches. This CDR3 is built from 15 residues. This chain's CDR3 is CASSSAGTGVREQYF. In nucleotides, the CDR3 is TGTGCCAGCAGTAGTGCCGGGACAGGTGTTAGGGAGCAGTACTTC.

The chain couples TRBV7-9 to TRBJ1-2, with TRBD1 as a possible D gene (5 bases). CDR1 is SEHNR and CDR2 is FQNEAQ in the germline V gene (reference sequence). V lost 4 bases, J lost 8 bases, and 11 bases lay in between. CDR3 length: 12 amino acids. CDR3 sequence reads: CASSSMGDGYTF. CDR3 bases: TGTGCCAGCAGCTCAATGGGGGACGGCTACACCTTC. Supplemented by reference TRBV7-9 and TRBJ1-2, the full variable domain reads DTGVSQNPRHKITKRGQNVTFRCDPISEHNRLYWYRQTLGQGPEFLTYFQNEAQLEKSRLLSDRFSAERPKGSFSTLEIQRTEQGDSAMYLCASSSMGDGYTFGSGTRLTVV.

The chain combines TRBV4-3 with TRBJ2-3; the D is unclear. Trimming left V 1 base short and J 6 bases short, with 8 bases between. From germline, CDR1 is LGHNA and CDR2 YSLEER. This CDR3 is 13 amino acids long. CDR3 in DNA: TGCGCCAGCAGCCAAGCCGTGGGGGATACGCAGTATTTT. Protein sequence: CASSQAVGDTQYF.

J is TRBJ1-2 and V is TRBV18; D perhaps matches TRBD1 (6 bases). Deletions cut 2 bases from V and 7 bases from J, with 14 bases between. CDR3 size: 14 residues. Germline CDR1 KGHSH, CDR2 LQKENI. This chain's CDR3 is CASSPDGQSIGYTF. CDR3 bases: TGTGCCAGCTCACCAGATGGACAGTCTATTGGCTACACCTTC.

The chain carries TRBV5-5 and TRBJ2-7; tentatively, D is TRBD1 or TRBD2 (6 bases each). Trimming pared 2 bases from V and 6 bases from J, leaving 12 bases between. Germline CDR1 reads SGHKS; CDR2 reads YYEKEE (reference sequence). The CDR3 runs to 13 residues. The CDR3 bases are TGTGCCAGCAGCTTTCCGGGGGCGGTCGAGCAGTACTTC. Its protein is CASSFPGAVEQYF. Together with reference TRBV5-5 and TRBJ2-7, the CDR3 gives the full variable domain: DAGVTQSPTHLIKTRGQQVTLRCSPISGHKSVSWYQQVLGQGPQFIFQYYEKEERGRGNFPDRFSARQFPNYSSELNVNALLLGDSALYLCASSFPGAVEQYFGPGTRLTVT.

V usage is TRBV18 and J usage is TRBJ1-2, with a weak D call TRBD1 (5 bases). V was cut by 0 bases and J by 4 bases, with 12 bases left in between. The CDR3 spans 15 residues. Germline loops: CDR1 KGHSH, CDR2 LQKENI. CDR3 DNA sequence: TGTGCCAGCTCACCACCAGGGGAGACCATCTATGGCTACACCTTC. It encodes CASSPPGETIYGYTF.

The V call is TRBV5-6, the J call TRBJ1-1; 7 positions agree with TRBD1. Germline CDR1 is SGHDT and CDR2 is YYEEEE. Germline trimming cut 0 bases from V and 7 bases from J; bases unmatched to any gene: 6. The CDR3 runs to 14 residues. The DNA for the CDR3 is TGTGCCAGCAGCTTGGCAGGGGGACGGGGTGAAGCTTTCTTT. As protein: CASSLAGGRGEAFF.

This clone was seen only once. The chain combines TRBV2 with TRBJ2-3; TRBD1 matches 7 bases. Looked up from germline, CDR1 is SNHLY and CDR2 is FYNNEI. The length of the CDR3 is 15 residues. V shed 4 bases and J 3 bases; nucleotides not matched to a gene: 7. Here the CDR3 DNA reads TGTGCCAGCAGTGCCGGGACAGCGCGAACAGATACGCAGTATTTT. This codes for CASSAGTARTDTQYF.

This clone was observed once. The chain has TRBV4-2 and TRBJ2-2; 12 bases align to TRBD2. The germline CDR1 and CDR2 sequences are LGHNA and YNFKEQ. The CDR3 covers 16 residues. V trimming: 3 bases; J trimming: 6 bases; junction bases outside the gene matches: 5. The CDR3 protein is CASSHRTSGAPGELFF. In DNA form, the CDR3 reads TGTGCCAGCAGCCACCGGACTAGCGGGGCCCCCGGGGAGCTGTTTTTT.

The chain uses TRBV7-2 and TRBJ1-1, with D maybe TRBD1 (5 bases). V was clipped by 1 base and J by 5 bases, with 11 bases between them. This CDR3 region has 14 residues. Germline CDR1 reads SGHTA; CDR2 reads FQGNSA. The CDR3 region is CASSLVGGRTEAFF. CDR3 nucleotides: TGTGCCAGCAGCTTAGTCGGGGGGAGGACTGAAGCTTTCTTT.

This chain connects TRBV4-1 to TRBJ2-3; D not certain. V was clipped by 6 bases and J by 1 base, with 14 bases between them. This CDR3 is 15 amino acids long. CDR1 is MGHRA, CDR2 YSYEKL, per germline. CDR3 amino acids: CASSFEPLGTDTQYF. The CDR3 nucleotides read TGCGCCAGCAGTTTTGAACCTCTTGGCACAGATACGCAGTATTTT.

This clone showed up just once. V gene TRBV6-6 combines with J gene TRBJ2-2; perhaps D is TRBD1 or TRBD2 (6 bases each). This CDR3 has 16 amino acids. The germline V gene has CDR1 MNHNY and CDR2 SVGAGI (reference sequence). V was cut by 0 bases and J by 3 bases, with 11 bases left in between. CDR3 bases: TGTGCCAGCAGTTACTCGGGGGGCGCTTACACCGGGGAGCTGTTTTTT. Translating it yields CASSYSGGAYTGELFF.

The rearrangement links TRBV19 to TRBJ2-1; D gene unclear. Trimming cost V 3 bases and J 8 bases, with 14 bases left between them. The germline V gene encodes CDR1 LNHDA and CDR2 SQIVND (reference sequence). The CDR3 covers 14 residues. In DNA form, the CDR3 reads TGTGCCAGTAGTATGAATCGACCGGACCATGAGCAGTTCTTC. It encodes CASSMNRPDHEQFF.

The chain links TRBV6-6 to TRBJ2-7, with 8 bases aligning to TRBD1. CDR3 length: 15 amino acids. Per germline, CDR1 MNHNY and CDR2 SVGAGI (reference sequence). V was clipped by 8 bases and J by 3 bases; unmatched bases: 12. CDR3 sequence reads: CASSKDRDSFYEQYF. CDR3 in DNA: TGTGCCAGCTCCAAGGACAGGGACAGTTTCTACGAGCAGTACTTC.

The chain uses TRBV6-4 and TRBJ2-1, with D hard to call. The germline V gene has CDR1 MRHNA and CDR2 SNTAGT. V was shortened by 4 bases and J by 2 bases, with 6 bases between the two germline ends. This CDR3 has 13 amino acids. The CDR3 nucleotides are TGTGCCAGCAGTGCCACTCCCTACAATGAGCAGTTCTTC. Amino acid sequence: CASSATPYNEQFF.

The chain joins TRBV4-1 to TRBJ2-7; tentative D call: TRBD1 (5 bases). V was shortened by 0 bases and J by 2 bases, with 17 bases between the two germline ends. In germline, CDR1 is MGHRA, CDR2 YSYEKL. CDR3 length equals 17 residues. The CDR3 nucleotides read TGCGCCAGCAGCCAAGACCTCCCGGACACGCTTCCCTACGAGCAGTACTTC. This codes for CASSQDLPDTLPYEQYF.

The chain uses TRBV4-2 and TRBJ1-2; 10 nucleotides match TRBD1. Germline CDR1 LGHNA, CDR2 YNFKEQ. This CDR3 region has 16 residues. V lost 4 bases, J lost 3 bases, and 8 bases stayed unmatched. The CDR3 DNA is TGTGCCAGCAGCCGCAATTCCGGGACAGGGGACTATGGCTACACCTTC. Translation gives CASSRNSGTGDYGYTF.

This clone was picked up one time. The rearrangement joins TRBV27 to TRBJ1-2, with 8 positions matching TRBD1. Trimming at V came to 4 bases and at J to 8 bases, leaving 15 bases not matched to a gene. The CDR3 is made up of 16 amino acids. The germline V gene has CDR1 MNHEY and CDR2 SMNVEV (reference sequence). The CDR3 DNA is TGTGCCAGCAGTTGGGCTGGACAGGGAGGGTCCCTGGGCTACACCTTC. Its protein is CASSWAGQGGSLGYTF.

This clone was recorded once. The V gene is TRBV5-1, the J gene TRBJ2-2; D is perhaps TRBD2 (5 bases). The CDR3 covers 14 residues. The V gene lost 1 base and the J gene lost 7 bases, with 11 bases spanning the gap. CDR1 is SGHRS, CDR2 YFSETQ, per germline. The CDR3 nucleotides are TGCGCCAGCAGCTTGCCCGGGGTGGGCGGGGAGCTGTTTTTT. This codes for CASSLPGVGGELFF.

The chain links TRBV5-1 to TRBJ1-1; D is unresolved. V was cut by 4 bases and J by 0 bases, with 7 bases left in between. Germline-derived CDR1 and CDR2 are SGHRS and YFSETQ. CDR3 length equals 13 residues. CDR3 sequence (DNA): TGCGCCAGCAGCATACTAGTGAACACTGAAGCTTTCTTT. Amino acids: CASSILVNTEAFF.